A selection of T cell receptor beta chains follows, all from one sample in a study of blood T cell repertoires in COVID-19. Data came from immunoSEQ multiplex PCR; TCRdb stores just in-frame clones and leaves some out. Among about 530,000 clones listed, around 90% were seen once. The specimen sequenced was peripheral blood. The source of these receptors is a woman aged 50 to 60 with COVID-19, enrolled during active disease. Both conserved end residues are part of each CDR3. A D gene is named only where the DNA matches it firmly. Clone size is shown for a subset of rows, as once, few, many or a class of expanded clone.

D gene	V gene	clone size	J gene	CDR3 length	CDR3 protein	CDR3 DNA
-	TRBV6-5	few	TRBJ1-2	14	CASTLAQGSYGYTF	TGTGCCAGCACCCTCGCCCAGGGGAGCTATGGCTACACCTTC
-	TRBV3-1/TRBV3-2	-	TRBJ1-5	13	CASSQGQYQPQHF	TGTGCCAGCAGCCAAGGCCAGTATCAGCCCCAGCATTTT
-	TRBV27	-	TRBJ2-7	12	CASRTGNYEQYF	TGTGCCAGCAGGACAGGCAACTACGAGCAGTACTTC
TRBD2	TRBV10-1	-	TRBJ2-3	18	CASSESRRRGAYTDTQYF	TGCGCCAGCAGTGAGAGCCGAAGGCGGGGGGCCTACACAGATACGCAGTATTTT
-	TRBV19	few	TRBJ1-5	14	CASTYPFSNQPQHF	TGTGCCAGTACCTATCCATTTAGCAATCAGCCCCAGCATTTT
-	TRBV7-2	-	TRBJ1-2	14	CASTPAGQYYGYTF	TGTGCCAGCACCCCGGCAGGTCAATACTATGGCTACACCTTC
TRBD2	TRBV5-4	-	TRBJ2-5	15	CASSPTSGYQETQYF	TGTGCCAGCAGCCCCACTAGCGGTTACCAAGAGACCCAGTACTTC
-	TRBV12-3/TRBV12-4	-	TRBJ2-7	13	CASSPYRTYEQYF	TGTGCCAGCAGTCCTTACAGAACCTACGAGCAGTACTTC
TRBD2	TRBV3-1/TRBV3-2	once	TRBJ2-1	17	CASSAGSSGGYYNEQFF	TGTGCCAGCAGCGCCGGCTCTAGCGGGGGGTACTACAATGAGCAGTTCTTC
-	TRBV11-1	-	TRBJ2-1	15	CASSLGRVGYNEQFF	TGTGCCAGCAGCTTAGGCAGGGTAGGCTACAATGAGCAGTTCTTC
-	TRBV27	few	TRBJ1-1	13	CASSFTGGTEAFF	TGTGCCAGCAGTTTTACGGGGGGGACTGAAGCTTTCTTT
-	TRBV2	-	TRBJ1-1	13	CASSATLNTEAFF	TGTGCCAGCAGTGCCACTTTGAACACTGAAGCTTTCTTT
-	TRBV5-6	-	TRBJ2-7	13	CASSLTGAYEQYF	TGTGCCAGCAGCTTGACGGGGGCCTACGAGCAGTACTTC
TRBD1	TRBV7-9	-	TRBJ1-2	17	CASSPGGQGAVVYGYTF	TGTGCCAGCAGCCCAGGGGGACAGGGGGCCGTTGTCTATGGCTACACCTTC
TRBD2	TRBV5-1	-	TRBJ2-5	14	CASSLSGDEETQYF	TGCGCCAGCAGCTTGAGCGGGGACGAAGAGACCCAGTACTTC
TRBD1	TRBV19	-	TRBJ1-2	14	CASSVGRGFYGYTF	TGTGCCAGTAGTGTGGGCAGGGGGTTCTATGGCTACACCTTC
TRBD1	TRBV28	-	TRBJ1-2	14	CASSSSDRDYGYTF	TGTGCCAGCAGTTCATCGGACAGGGACTATGGCTACACCTTC
TRBD1	TRBV6-6	-	TRBJ2-2	16	CASSPRQGVGTGELFF	TGTGCCAGCAGTCCCCGCCAGGGGGTAGGCACCGGGGAGCTGTTTTTT
-	TRBV10-3	-	TRBJ1-5	13	CAIMAGLNQPQHF	TGTGCCATCATGGCTGGGCTCAATCAGCCCCAGCATTTT
-	TRBV30	-	TRBJ1-2	11	CAWSVGSGYTF	TGTGCCTGGAGTGTTGGTAGCGGCTACACCTTC
TRBD1	TRBV9	-	TRBJ1-5	14	CASSDGTGNQPQHF	TGTGCCAGCAGCGATGGGACAGGGAATCAGCCCCAGCATTTT
-	TRBV6-5	few	TRBJ2-7	13	CASSYSRGYEQYF	TGTGCCAGCAGTTACTCGCGGGGCTACGAGCAGTACTTC
-	TRBV6-5	once	TRBJ2-7	15	CASSLGTQRSYEQYF	TGTGCCAGCAGTTTGGGGACACAAAGGAGCTACGAGCAGTACTTC
TRBD2	TRBV19	-	TRBJ2-1	15	CASSIVASGGPEQFF	TGTGCCAGTAGTATAGTCGCTAGCGGGGGACCCGAGCAGTTCTTC
TRBD1	TRBV28	-	TRBJ1-6	14	CASSSRTGISPLHF	TGTGCCAGCAGTTCCCGGACAGGGATATCACCCCTCCACTTT
TRBD2	TRBV2	-	TRBJ2-1	15	CASSESGGVLNEQFF	TGTGCCAGCAGTGAGAGCGGGGGGGTACTGAATGAGCAGTTCTTC
TRBD1	TRBV11-3	-	TRBJ1-5	18	CASSLAPQGKPLNQPQHF	TGTGCCAGCAGCTTAGCCCCACAGGGGAAGCCTCTCAATCAGCCCCAGCATTTT
-	TRBV11-3	-	TRBJ2-1	15	CASSERVSSYNEQFF	TGTGCCAGCAGCGAACGGGTTAGCTCCTACAATGAGCAGTTCTTC
-	TRBV27	few	TRBJ1-6	16	CASSLTNQGRNSPLHF	TGTGCCAGCAGTTTGACCAACCAGGGTCGTAATTCACCCCTCCACTTT
-	TRBV9	once	TRBJ2-7	16	CASSVGAGLNPYEQYF	TGTGCCAGCAGCGTAGGTGCGGGCTTAAATCCCTACGAGCAGTACTTC
-	TRBV19	-	TRBJ2-6	17	CASSIQDYSSGANVLTF	TGTGCCAGTAGTATACAGGACTATAGCTCTGGGGCCAACGTCCTGACTTTC
-	TRBV5-1	-	TRBJ1-1	14	CASRPTPSGTEAFF	TGCGCCAGCAGACCCACACCCTCGGGTACTGAAGCTTTCTTT
-	TRBV12-3/TRBV12-4	-	TRBJ2-1	12	CASSPPTREQFF	TGTGCCAGCAGTCCCCCAACCCGGGAGCAGTTCTTC
-	TRBV10-3	-	TRBJ2-3	16	CAISESLLGLGDTQYF	TGTGCCATCAGTGAGTCGTTACTGGGGCTGGGAGATACGCAGTATTTT
TRBD1	TRBV7-2	once	TRBJ2-1	14	CASSHDRVYNEQFF	TGTGCCAGCAGCCACGACAGGGTGTACAATGAGCAGTTCTTC
-	TRBV10-2	-	TRBJ2-7	12	CASSEQSYEQYF	TGCGCCAGCAGTGAACAGTCCTACGAGCAGTACTTC
-	TRBV6-1	once	TRBJ1-2	12	CASSVNRYGYTF	TGTGCCAGCAGTGTAAACAGATATGGCTACACCTTC
TRBD1	TRBV6-1	-	TRBJ2-7	16	CASSEWTGGLTDEQYF	TGTGCCAGCAGTGAGTGGACAGGGGGCTTAACGGACGAGCAGTACTTC
TRBD1	TRBV11-2	few	TRBJ2-2	14	CASSPGTGTGELFF	TGTGCCAGCAGCCCTGGGACAGGCACCGGGGAGCTGTTTTTT
-	TRBV5-5	few	TRBJ1-3	14	CASSLPGSGNTIYF	TGTGCCAGCAGCTTGCCGGGGTCGGGAAACACCATATATTTT
TRBD1	TRBV2	-	TRBJ1-1	13	CAGRTGGYTEAFF	TGTGCCGGAAGGACAGGGGGGTATACTGAAGCTTTCTTT
-	TRBV4-2	-	TRBJ1-1	11	CASSFSGEAFF	TGTGCCAGCAGCTTTTCAGGGGAAGCTTTCTTT
TRBD1	TRBV5-4	-	TRBJ1-1	14	CASSNGQGNTEAFF	TGTGCCAGCAGCAACGGACAGGGAAACACTGAAGCTTTCTTT
TRBD1	TRBV13	-	TRBJ1-6	15	CASSFFDREYSPLHF	TGTGCCAGCAGCTTCTTTGACAGGGAATATTCACCCCTCCACTTT
-	TRBV9	-	TRBJ1-3	16	CASSAGLRDSGNTIYF	TGTGCCAGCAGCGCGGGCCTCAGGGACTCTGGAAACACCATATATTTT
-	TRBV11-2	-	TRBJ2-2	11	CASSLSGELFF	TGTGCCAGCAGCCTCTCCGGGGAGCTGTTTTTT
-	TRBV12-3/TRBV12-4	-	TRBJ2-1	12	CASSFGGNEQFF	TGTGCCAGCAGTTTCGGCGGAAATGAGCAGTTCTTC
-	TRBV6-5	-	TRBJ1-3	14	CASSPSGRGNTIYF	TGTGCCAGCAGTCCTAGCGGGAGAGGAAACACCATATATTTT